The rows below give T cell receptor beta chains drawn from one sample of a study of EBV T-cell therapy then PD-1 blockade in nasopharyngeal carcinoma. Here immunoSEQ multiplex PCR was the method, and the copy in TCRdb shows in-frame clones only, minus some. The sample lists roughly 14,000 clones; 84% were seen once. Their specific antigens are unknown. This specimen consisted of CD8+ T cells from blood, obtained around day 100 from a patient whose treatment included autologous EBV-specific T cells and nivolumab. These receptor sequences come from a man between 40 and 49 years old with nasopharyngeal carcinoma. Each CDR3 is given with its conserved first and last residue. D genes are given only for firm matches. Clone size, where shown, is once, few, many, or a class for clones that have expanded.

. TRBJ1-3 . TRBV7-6 CASSLGQSFGGDTIYF TGTGCCAGCAGCTTAGGGCAGTCCTTCGGGGGAGACACCATATATTTT
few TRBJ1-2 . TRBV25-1 CASSEAEGIYGYTF TGTGCCAGCAGTGAAGCTGAGGGCATCTATGGCTACACCTTC
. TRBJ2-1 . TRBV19 CASSIPLTDTEQFF TGTGCCAGTAGTATCCCTCTCACGGACACGGAGCAGTTCTTC
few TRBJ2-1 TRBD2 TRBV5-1 CASTPPGREFYNEQFF TGCGCCAGCACCCCTCCGGGGCGGGAGTTCTACAATGAGCAGTTCTTC
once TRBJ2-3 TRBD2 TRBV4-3 CASSQDPAGGSSTDTQYF TGCGCCAGCAGCCAAGATCCTGCGGGGGGATCTAGCACAGATACGCAGTATTTT
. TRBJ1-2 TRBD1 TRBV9 CASSERPGQYYGYTF TGTGCCAGCAGCGAACGACCGGGACAGTACTATGGCTACACCTTC
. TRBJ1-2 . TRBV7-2 CASSDYGSNYGYTF TGTGCCAGCAGCGATTATGGGAGTAACTATGGCTACACCTTC
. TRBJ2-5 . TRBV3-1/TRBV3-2 CASSPAGRQETQYF TGTGCCAGCAGCCCCGCAGGACGTCAAGAGACCCAGTACTTC
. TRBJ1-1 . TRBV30 CAWSVDRRTEAFF TGTGCCTGGAGTGTTGACCGACGGACTGAAGCTTTCTTT
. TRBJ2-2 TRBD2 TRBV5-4 CASSPRARIAGVHTGELFF TGTGCCAGCAGCCCCCGAGCCAGAATAGCGGGGGTCCACACCGGGGAGCTGTTTTTT
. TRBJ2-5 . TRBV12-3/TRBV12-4 CASTPGVETQYF TGTGCCAGCACCCCCGGGGTGGAGACCCAGTACTTC
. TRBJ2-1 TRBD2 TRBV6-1 CASSEASGGANEQFF TGTGCCAGCAGTGAAGCTAGCGGGGGGGCCAATGAGCAGTTCTTC
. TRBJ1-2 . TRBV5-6 CASSLGIGTGMACTF TGTGCCAGCAGCTTAGGAATAGGGACGGGTATGGCTTGCACCTTC
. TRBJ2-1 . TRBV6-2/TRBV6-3 CASSWVGPYNEQFF TGTGCCAGCAGTTGGGTTGGTCCCTACAATGAGCAGTTCTTC
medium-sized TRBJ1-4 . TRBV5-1 CASSLTGGREKLFF TGCGCCAGCAGCTTGACCGGGGGGCGCGAAAAACTGTTTTTT
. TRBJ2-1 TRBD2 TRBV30 CAWSTSGGFNEQFF TGTGCCTGGAGTACTAGCGGGGGATTCAATGAGCAGTTCTTC
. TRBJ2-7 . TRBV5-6 CASSIGFQGDGYEQYF TGTGCCAGCAGCATAGGATTTCAGGGCGACGGCTACGAGCAGTACTTC
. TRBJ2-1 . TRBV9 CASSTGGNPLQGQFF TGTGCCAGCAGCACCGGGGGGAACCCCCTACAGGGGCAGTTCTTC
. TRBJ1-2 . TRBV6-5 CASSFWTDYGYTF TGTGCCAGCAGTTTCTGGACGGACTATGGCTACACCTTC
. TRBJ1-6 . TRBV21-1 CASSTLQILGNSPLHF TGTGCCAGCAGCACGCTTCAAATACTGGGTAATTCACCCCTCCACTTT
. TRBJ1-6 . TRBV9 CASSPHRIASYNSPLHF TGTGCCAGCAGCCCCCACCGCATAGCGTCCTATAATTCACCCCTCCACTTT
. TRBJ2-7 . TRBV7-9 CASSSPTGWSYEQYF TGTGCCAGCAGCTCGCCAACAGGGTGGTCCTACGAGCAGTACTTC
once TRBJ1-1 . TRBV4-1 CASSQDRPGLGEAFF TGCGCCAGCAGCCAAGATCGGCCGGGATTGGGTGAAGCTTTCTTT
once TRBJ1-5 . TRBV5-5 CASSLTEYSNQPQHF TGTGCCAGCAGCTTGACAGAATATAGCAATCAGCCCCAGCATTTT
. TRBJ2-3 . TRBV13 CASSLLPLPTDTQYF TGTGCCAGCAGCTTACTTCCCCTTCCGACAGATACGCAGTATTTT
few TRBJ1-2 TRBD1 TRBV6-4 CASSDSSGQGISTF TGTGCCAGCAGTGACTCCTCGGGACAGGGGATCTCCACCTTC
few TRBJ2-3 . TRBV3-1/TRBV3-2 CASSPEGDTDTQYF TGTGCCAGCAGCCCCGAAGGGGACACAGATACGCAGTATTTT
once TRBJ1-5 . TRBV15 CATSREGDGHQPQHF TGTGCCACCAGCAGAGAGGGTGACGGGCATCAGCCCCAGCATTTT
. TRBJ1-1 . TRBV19 CASSIGWTEAFF TGTGCCAGTAGTATAGGGTGGACTGAAGCTTTCTTT
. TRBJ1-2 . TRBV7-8 CASSPRRHNYGYTF TGTGCCAGCAGCCCCAGGCGGCATAACTATGGCTACACCTTC
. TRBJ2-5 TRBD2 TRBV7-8 CASSLGELIAGEETQYF TGTGCCAGCAGCTTGGGTGAACTAATAGCGGGGGAGGAGACCCAGTACTTC
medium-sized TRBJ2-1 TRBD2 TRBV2 CASSTSGGAEQFF TGTGCCAGCAGTACTAGCGGGGGGGCAGAGCAGTTCTTC
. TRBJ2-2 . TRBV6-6 CASSPTRLAGELFF TGTGCCAGCAGTCCCACCCGACTAGCCGGGGAGCTGTTTTTT
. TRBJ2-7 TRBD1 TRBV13 CAIGDRGKSWQYF TGTGCCATCGGGGACAGGGGTAAATCTTGGCAGTACTTC
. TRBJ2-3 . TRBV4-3 CASSQEQTGSYTDTQYF TGCGCCAGCAGCCAAGAACAAACAGGCAGCTACACAGATACGCAGTATTTT
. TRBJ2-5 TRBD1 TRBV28 CASSIPTGYQETQYF TGTGCCAGCAGTATACCGACAGGGTACCAAGAGACCCAGTACTTC
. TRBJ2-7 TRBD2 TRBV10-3 CAIREPGLVSREQYF TGTGCCATCAGAGAGCCGGGACTAGTCAGTCGCGAGCAGTACTTC
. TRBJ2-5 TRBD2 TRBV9 CASSHSGGAEETQYF TGTGCCAGCAGCCACAGCGGGGGGGCGGAAGAGACCCAGTACTTC
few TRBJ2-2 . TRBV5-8 CASSLGGTDTGELFF TGTGCCAGCAGCTTGGGGGGGACCGACACCGGGGAGCTGTTTTTT
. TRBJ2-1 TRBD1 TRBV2 CASSADRGRSRVNEQFF TGTGCCAGCAGTGCCGACAGGGGGCGATCCCGCGTCAATGAGCAGTTCTTC
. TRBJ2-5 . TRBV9 CASSVVGGGETQYF TGTGCCAGCAGCGTAGTTGGCGGAGGAGAGACCCAGTACTTC
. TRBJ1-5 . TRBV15 CATSRDGAGNQPQHF TGTGCCACCAGCAGAGATGGGGCAGGGAATCAGCCCCAGCATTTT
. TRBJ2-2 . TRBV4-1 CASSQVGELFF TGCGCCAGCAGCCAAGTCGGGGAGCTGTTTTTT
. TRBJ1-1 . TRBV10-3 CAIGPGTEAFF TGTGCCATCGGTCCGGGCACTGAAGCTTTCTTT
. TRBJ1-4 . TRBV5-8 CASSPRKGAASEKLFF TGTGCCAGCAGCCCTCGTAAAGGGGCGGCGAGTGAAAAACTGTTTTTT
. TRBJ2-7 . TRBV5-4 CASSLGRGKLDEQYF TGTGCCAGCAGCTTGGGGCGGGGAAAACTTGACGAGCAGTACTTC
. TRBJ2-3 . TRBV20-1 CSSTWADTQYF TGCAGCTCTACGTGGGCTGATACGCAGTATTTT
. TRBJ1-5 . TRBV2 CASTNPGGNQPQHF TGTGCCAGCACCAACCCGGGCGGCAATCAGCCCCAGCATTTT
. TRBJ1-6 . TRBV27 CASSLRNSPLHF TGTGCCAGCAGTTTACGTAATTCACCCCTCCACTTT
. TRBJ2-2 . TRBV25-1 CASSDQGTGELFF TGTGCCAGCAGTGACCAGGGGACCGGGGAGCTGTTTTTT
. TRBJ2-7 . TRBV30 CAWSERLYEQYF TGTGCCTGGAGTGAGAGGCTCTACGAGCAGTACTTC